A selection of T cell receptor beta chains follows, all from one sample in a study of cytomegalovirus exposure and HLA in healthy donors. The table came from immunoSEQ multiplex PCR; TCRdb's copy has only in-frame clones and leaves some out. This repertoire shows more than 75,000 clones, around 90% found once; its top ten account for roughly 2.3%. The sequencing sample was made of PBMCs. The receptor set was obtained from a man between 18 and 29 years old in good health and CMV-seronegative. The CDR3 runs from the conserved cysteine through the conserved F or W. The order of the fields is J gene, V gene, CDR3 length, clone size, D gene, CDR3 protein, CDR3 DNA. A D gene is named only where the DNA matches it firmly. Clone size is not always given. Where it is, it says once, few, many or a class for expanded clones.

J: TRBJ1-3
V: TRBV4-2
length: 17
size: -
D: -
CDR3: CASSKQRGQTSGNTIYF
DNA: TGTGCCAGCAGCAAACAACGAGGACAGACCTCTGGAAACACCATATATTTT

J: TRBJ1-6
V: TRBV7-2
length: 16
size: -
D: -
CDR3: CASSPRLDSPNSPLHF
DNA: TGTGCCAGCAGCCCACGGTTGGACAGCCCGAATTCACCCCTCCACTTT

J: TRBJ2-7
V: TRBV7-2
length: 14
size: -
D: TRBD1
CDR3: CASSLAGQTYEQYF
DNA: TGTGCCAGCAGCTTAGCGGGACAGACCTACGAGCAGTACTTC

J: TRBJ2-3
V: TRBV28
length: 15
size: -
D: -
CDR3: CASSLTTLFTDTQYF
DNA: TGTGCCAGCAGTTTAACTACTCTTTTCACAGATACGCAGTATTTT

J: TRBJ1-1
V: TRBV5-5
length: 15
size: -
D: -
CDR3: CASSLEVPGLAEAFF
DNA: TGTGCCAGCAGCTTGGAAGTGCCAGGGCTGGCTGAAGCTTTCTTT

J: TRBJ2-1
V: TRBV7-3
length: 15
size: -
D: -
CDR3: CASSLVSGWSDEQFF
DNA: TGTGCCAGCAGCTTAGTTTCAGGGTGGTCGGATGAGCAGTTCTTC

J: TRBJ2-7
V: TRBV19
length: 16
size: -
D: TRBD2
CDR3: CASSIRSGLDPYEQYF
DNA: TGTGCCAGTAGTATCCGTTCGGGACTAGACCCCTACGAGCAGTACTTC

J: TRBJ2-1
V: TRBV7-9
length: 16
size: -
D: -
CDR3: CASSSRAGVIRNEQFF
DNA: TGTGCCAGCAGCTCCCGAGCAGGGGTAATTCGGAATGAGCAGTTCTTC

J: TRBJ2-1
V: TRBV30
length: 15
size: -
D: TRBD2
CDR3: CAWSVGLAGGNEQFF
DNA: TGTGCCTGGAGTGTAGGACTAGCGGGAGGAAATGAGCAGTTCTTC

J: TRBJ2-1
V: TRBV9
length: 16
size: -
D: TRBD2
CDR3: CASSVGGTSGTNEQFF
DNA: TGTGCCAGCAGCGTAGGAGGGACTAGCGGCACAAATGAGCAGTTCTTC

J: TRBJ2-6
V: TRBV7-3
length: 17
size: few
D: TRBD1
CDR3: CASSLRQGPSGANVLTF
DNA: TGTGCCAGCAGCTTAAGACAGGGTCCGTCTGGGGCCAACGTCCTGACTTTC

J: TRBJ2-1
V: TRBV27
length: 17
size: -
D: -
CDR3: CASSSQSSGDGYNEQFF
DNA: TGTGCCAGCAGTTCCCAATCCTCAGGGGATGGGTACAATGAGCAGTTCTTC

J: TRBJ1-4
V: TRBV4-1
length: 15
size: -
D: TRBD1
CDR3: CASSHWDSPNEKLFF
DNA: TGCGCCAGCAGCCATTGGGACAGTCCCAATGAAAAACTGTTTTTT

J: TRBJ2-5
V: TRBV5-1
length: 15
size: -
D: TRBD2
CDR3: CASSPQAGVGETQYF
DNA: TGCGCCAGCAGCCCCCAGGCGGGAGTAGGAGAGACCCAGTACTTC

J: TRBJ1-6
V: TRBV9
length: 14
size: few
D: TRBD1
CDR3: CASSAGQDNSPLHF
DNA: TGTGCCAGCAGCGCGGGACAGGACAATTCACCCCTCCACTTT

J: TRBJ2-7
V: TRBV13
length: 12
size: -
D: -
CDR3: CASSLGRHEQYF
DNA: TGTGCCAGCAGCTTAGGGCGCCACGAGCAGTACTTC

J: TRBJ2-3
V: TRBV7-3
length: 13
size: -
D: -
CDR3: CASSWTRTDTQYF
DNA: TGTGCCAGCAGCTGGACACGGACAGATACGCAGTATTTT

J: TRBJ2-1
V: TRBV14
length: 12
size: once
D: -
CDR3: CASSQADQTQFF
DNA: TGTGCCAGCAGCCAAGCCGATCAAACTCAGTTCTTC

J: TRBJ2-2
V: TRBV19
length: 13
size: -
D: -
CDR3: CASSTYSTGELFF
DNA: TGTGCCAGTAGTACGTATTCCACCGGGGAGCTGTTTTTT

J: TRBJ2-5
V: TRBV6-5
length: 15
size: -
D: TRBD2
CDR3: CASSYLAGDQGTQYF
DNA: TGTGCCAGCAGTTACCTAGCGGGAGATCAGGGGACCCAGTACTTC

J: TRBJ1-4
V: TRBV7-9
length: 15
size: -
D: TRBD1
CDR3: CASSTYRGPVEKLFF
DNA: TGTGCCAGCAGCACCTACAGGGGGCCGGTTGAAAAACTGTTTTTT

J: TRBJ1-2
V: TRBV13
length: 15
size: -
D: TRBD1
CDR3: CASSTGQEANYGYTF
DNA: TGTGCCAGCAGCACCGGACAGGAAGCTAACTATGGCTACACCTTC

J: TRBJ2-3
V: TRBV28
length: 17
size: once
D: TRBD2
CDR3: CASSLWPRGGVTDTQYF
DNA: TGTGCCAGCAGTTTATGGCCCCGGGGGGGAGTCACAGATACGCAGTATTTT

J: TRBJ2-2
V: TRBV4-3
length: 18
size: -
D: TRBD2
CDR3: CASSQRELAGGRTGELFF
DNA: TGCGCCAGCAGCCAACGCGAACTAGCGGGAGGGCGCACCGGGGAGCTGTTTTTT

J: TRBJ2-1
V: TRBV9
length: 15
size: once
D: TRBD2
CDR3: CASSAGTSGYNEQFF
DNA: TGTGCCAGCAGCGCCGGGACTAGCGGTTACAATGAGCAGTTCTTC

J: TRBJ2-7
V: TRBV6-5
length: 14
size: -
D: -
CDR3: CATGTSLSSYEQYF
DNA: TGTGCCACGGGCACTAGCCTGAGCTCCTACGAGCAGTACTTC

J: TRBJ1-1
V: TRBV28
length: 20
size: once
D: TRBD1
CDR3: CASSLYIRRDRGREGTEAFF
DNA: TGTGCCAGCAGTTTATATATCCGTAGGGACAGGGGGCGAGAAGGCACTGAAGCTTTCTTT

J: TRBJ1-6
V: TRBV13
length: 16
size: -
D: TRBD1
CDR3: CASSRYEGQGYSPLHF
DNA: TGTGCCAGCAGCCGGTATGAGGGACAGGGGTATTCACCCCTCCACTTT

J: TRBJ1-6
V: TRBV5-4
length: 16
size: -
D: TRBD1
CDR3: CASSPGGQGASSPLHF
DNA: TGTGCCAGCAGCCCGGGGGGACAGGGGGCGAGTTCACCCCTCCACTTT

J: TRBJ2-5
V: TRBV25-1
length: 15
size: -
D: -
CDR3: CASSEYGIGQETQYF
DNA: TGTGCCAGCAGTGAATATGGTATCGGCCAAGAGACCCAGTACTTC

J: TRBJ1-1
V: TRBV5-1
length: 15
size: few
D: -
CDR3: CASSERVGSYAEAFF
DNA: TGCGCCAGCAGCGAGCGGGTAGGGAGTTACGCTGAAGCTTTCTTT

J: TRBJ1-4
V: TRBV6-1
length: 14
size: -
D: -
CDR3: CASSTPATNEKLFF
DNA: TGTGCCAGCAGTACACCTGCAACTAATGAAAAACTGTTTTTT

J: TRBJ1-2
V: TRBV5-1
length: 14
size: -
D: -
CDR3: CASSPPGTNYGYTF
DNA: TGCGCCAGCAGCCCCCCGGGGACTAACTATGGCTACACCTTC

J: TRBJ2-7
V: TRBV5-6
length: 18
size: -
D: TRBD2
CDR3: CASSSSGLAGVRTYEQYF
DNA: TGTGCCAGCAGCTCTAGCGGACTAGCGGGAGTTAGAACCTACGAGCAGTACTTC

J: TRBJ2-3
V: TRBV5-6
length: 15
size: -
D: TRBD2
CDR3: CASSWGGRDTDTQYF
DNA: TGTGCCAGCAGCTGGGGCGGGAGGGACACAGATACGCAGTATTTT

J: TRBJ1-3
V: TRBV28
length: 13
size: -
D: -
CDR3: CASSSPAGNTIYF
DNA: TGTGCCAGCAGTTCCCCGGCTGGAAACACCATATATTTT

J: TRBJ2-7
V: TRBV18
length: 12
size: -
D: -
CDR3: CASSGTFLEQYF
DNA: TGTGCCAGCTCAGGGACTTTCCTCGAGCAGTACTTC

J: TRBJ1-5
V: TRBV27
length: 13
size: -
D: TRBD1
CDR3: CASSGQDNQPQHF
DNA: TGTGCCAGCTCGGGACAGGATAATCAGCCCCAGCATTTT

J: TRBJ2-5
V: TRBV2
length: 12
size: once
D: TRBD2
CDR3: CASRREGETQYF
DNA: TGTGCCAGCAGGAGGGAGGGGGAGACCCAGTACTTC

J: TRBJ1-1
V: TRBV18
length: 14
size: -
D: -
CDR3: CASSPTGPSREAFF
DNA: TGTGCCAGCTCACCAACAGGGCCCTCACGAGAAGCTTTCTTT

J: TRBJ1-3
V: TRBV6-5
length: 16
size: -
D: -
CDR3: CASSYSEVYSGNTIYF
DNA: TGTGCCAGCAGTTACTCGGAGGTATACTCTGGAAACACCATATATTTT

J: TRBJ2-1
V: TRBV9
length: 15
size: -
D: -
CDR3: CASSASGLSYNEQFF
DNA: TGTGCCAGCAGCGCGAGCGGACTTTCCTACAATGAGCAGTTCTTC

J: TRBJ2-1
V: TRBV5-1
length: 16
size: few
D: TRBD2
CDR3: CASSLAIASGYNEQFF
DNA: TGCGCCAGCAGCTTGGCTATAGCTAGCGGATACAATGAGCAGTTCTTC

J: TRBJ2-1
V: TRBV19
length: 15
size: -
D: -
CDR3: CASRRETNFLNEQFF
DNA: TGTGCCAGTAGACGGGAGACCAACTTCCTCAATGAGCAGTTCTTC

J: TRBJ2-3
V: TRBV19
length: 15
size: -
D: TRBD2
CDR3: CASRRRGGITDTQYF
DNA: TGTGCCAGTAGAAGGCGGGGAGGGATCACAGATACGCAGTATTTT

J: TRBJ2-7
V: TRBV5-8
length: 13
size: -
D: -
CDR3: CASSSGRSYEQYF
DNA: TGTGCCAGCAGCTCAGGCAGGTCCTACGAGCAGTACTTC

J: TRBJ2-7
V: TRBV19
length: 17
size: once
D: -
CDR3: CASRKEGPGGEAYEQYF
DNA: TGTGCCAGTAGGAAGGAAGGTCCCGGGGGAGAAGCCTACGAGCAGTACTTC

J: TRBJ2-2
V: TRBV19
length: 15
size: few
D: TRBD1
CDR3: CASSAGQVNTGELFF
DNA: TGTGCCAGTAGTGCGGGACAGGTAAACACCGGGGAGCTGTTTTTT